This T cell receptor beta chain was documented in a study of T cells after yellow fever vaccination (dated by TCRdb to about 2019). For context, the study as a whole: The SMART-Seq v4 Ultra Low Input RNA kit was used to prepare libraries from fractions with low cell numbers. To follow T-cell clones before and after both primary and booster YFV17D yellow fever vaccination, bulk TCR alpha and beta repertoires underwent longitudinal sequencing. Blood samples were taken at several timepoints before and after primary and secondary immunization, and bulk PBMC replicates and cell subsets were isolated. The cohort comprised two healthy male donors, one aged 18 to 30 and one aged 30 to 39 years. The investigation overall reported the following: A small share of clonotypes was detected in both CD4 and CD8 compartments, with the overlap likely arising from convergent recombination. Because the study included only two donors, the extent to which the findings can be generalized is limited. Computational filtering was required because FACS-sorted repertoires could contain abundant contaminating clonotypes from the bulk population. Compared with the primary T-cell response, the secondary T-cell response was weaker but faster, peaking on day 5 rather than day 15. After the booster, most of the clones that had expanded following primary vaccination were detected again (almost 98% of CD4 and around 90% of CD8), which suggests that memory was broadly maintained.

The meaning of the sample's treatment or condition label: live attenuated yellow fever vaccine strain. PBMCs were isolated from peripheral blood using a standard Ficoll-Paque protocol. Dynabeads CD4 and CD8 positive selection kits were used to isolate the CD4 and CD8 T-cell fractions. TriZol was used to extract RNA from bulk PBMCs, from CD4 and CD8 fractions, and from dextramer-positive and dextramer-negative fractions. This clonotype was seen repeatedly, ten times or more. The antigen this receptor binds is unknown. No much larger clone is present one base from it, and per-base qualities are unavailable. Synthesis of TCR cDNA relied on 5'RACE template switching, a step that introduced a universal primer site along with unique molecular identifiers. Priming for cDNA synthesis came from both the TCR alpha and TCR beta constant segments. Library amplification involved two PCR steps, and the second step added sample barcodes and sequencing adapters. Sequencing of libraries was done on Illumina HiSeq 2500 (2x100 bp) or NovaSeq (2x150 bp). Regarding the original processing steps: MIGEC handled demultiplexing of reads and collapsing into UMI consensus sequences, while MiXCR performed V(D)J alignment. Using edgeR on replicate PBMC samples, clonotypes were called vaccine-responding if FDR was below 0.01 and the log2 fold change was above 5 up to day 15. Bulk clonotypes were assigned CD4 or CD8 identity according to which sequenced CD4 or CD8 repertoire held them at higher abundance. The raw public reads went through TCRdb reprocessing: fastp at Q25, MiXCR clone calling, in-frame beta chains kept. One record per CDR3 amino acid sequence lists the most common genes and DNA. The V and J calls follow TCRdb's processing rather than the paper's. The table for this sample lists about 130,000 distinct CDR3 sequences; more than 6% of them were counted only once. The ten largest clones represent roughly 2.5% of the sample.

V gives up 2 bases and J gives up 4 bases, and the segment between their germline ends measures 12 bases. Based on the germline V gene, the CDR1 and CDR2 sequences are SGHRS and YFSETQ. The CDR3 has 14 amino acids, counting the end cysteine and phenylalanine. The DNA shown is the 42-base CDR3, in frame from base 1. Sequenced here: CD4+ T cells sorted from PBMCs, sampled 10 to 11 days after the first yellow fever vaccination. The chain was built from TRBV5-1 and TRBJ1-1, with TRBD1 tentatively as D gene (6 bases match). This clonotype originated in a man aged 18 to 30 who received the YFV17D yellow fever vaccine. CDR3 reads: CASSLIQGSTEAFF. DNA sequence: TGCGCCAGCAGCTTAATCCAGGGGAGCACTGAAGCTTTCTTT.